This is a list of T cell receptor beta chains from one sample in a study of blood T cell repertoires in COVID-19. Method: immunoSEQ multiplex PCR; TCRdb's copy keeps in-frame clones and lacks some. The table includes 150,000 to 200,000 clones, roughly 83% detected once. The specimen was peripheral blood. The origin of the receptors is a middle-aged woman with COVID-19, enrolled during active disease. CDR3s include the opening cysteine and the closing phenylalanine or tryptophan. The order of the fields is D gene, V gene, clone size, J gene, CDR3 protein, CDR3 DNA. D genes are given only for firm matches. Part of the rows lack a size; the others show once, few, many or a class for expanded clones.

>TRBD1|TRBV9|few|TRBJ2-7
CASSELPGGMNEQYF
TGTGCCAGCAGCGAGCTGCCAGGGGGCATGAACGAGCAGTACTTC
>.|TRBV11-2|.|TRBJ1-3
CASSLALEGNTIYF
TGTGCCAGCAGCTTAGCCCTTGAGGGAAACACCATATATTTT
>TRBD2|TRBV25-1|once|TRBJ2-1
CATVALASHNEQFF
TGTGCCACTGTAGCACTAGCGAGCCACAATGAGCAGTTCTTC
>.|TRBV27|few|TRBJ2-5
CASSSLGGGGETQYF
TGTGCCAGCAGTTCCCTCGGAGGGGGCGGAGAGACCCAGTACTTC
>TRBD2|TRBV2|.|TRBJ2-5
CASSAGTSGRWETQYF
TGTGCCAGCAGCGCCGGGACTAGCGGGAGGTGGGAGACCCAGTACTTC
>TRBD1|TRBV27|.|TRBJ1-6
CASSFGQGAGNSPLHF
TGTGCCAGCAGTTTTGGACAGGGGGCCGGTAATTCACCCCTCCACTTT
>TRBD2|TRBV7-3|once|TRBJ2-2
CASSPLAGIETGELFF
TGTGCCAGCAGCCCCCTAGCGGGGATCGAAACCGGGGAGCTGTTTTTT
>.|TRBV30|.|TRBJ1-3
CAWKDGQWNSGNTIYF
TGTGCCTGGAAAGATGGACAGTGGAACTCTGGAAACACCATATATTTT
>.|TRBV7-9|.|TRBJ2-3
CASNRGSADTQYF
TGTGCCAGCAACCGGGGGAGCGCAGATACGCAGTATTTT
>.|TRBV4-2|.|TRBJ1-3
CASSQDSGNTIYF
TGTGCCAGCAGCCAAGATTCAGGAAACACCATATATTTT
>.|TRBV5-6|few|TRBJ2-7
CASSLRAGEQYF
TGTGCCAGCAGCTTGAGGGCGGGGGAGCAGTACTTC
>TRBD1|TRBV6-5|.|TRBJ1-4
CASSYSTGQGDEKLFF
TGTGCCAGCAGTTACTCGACCGGACAGGGTGATGAAAAACTGTTTTTT
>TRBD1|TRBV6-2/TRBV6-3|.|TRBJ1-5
CASSYGNRGRGNQPQHF
TGTGCCAGCAGTTACGGGAACAGGGGACGCGGCAATCAGCCCCAGCATTTT
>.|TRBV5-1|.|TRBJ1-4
CASSDQAGRAEKLFF
TGCGCCAGCAGCGACCAAGCAGGGCGAGCTGAAAAACTGTTTTTT
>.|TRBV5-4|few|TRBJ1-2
CASSSPSVLYGYTF
TGTGCCAGCAGCTCACCTTCTGTACTCTATGGCTACACCTTC
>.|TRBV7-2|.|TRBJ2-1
CASTQLAVRNEQFF
TGTGCCAGCACTCAGCTAGCCGTACGAAATGAGCAGTTCTTC
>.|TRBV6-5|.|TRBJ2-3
CASSSPGDTDTQYF
TGTGCCAGCAGTTCTCCAGGGGACACAGATACGCAGTATTTT
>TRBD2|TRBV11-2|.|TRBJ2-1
CASSLVAGGYNEQFF
TGTGCCAGCAGCTTAGTGGCGGGAGGCTACAATGAGCAGTTCTTC
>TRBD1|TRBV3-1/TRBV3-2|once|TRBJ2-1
CASSQDSDRGISEQFF
TGTGCCAGCAGCCAAGATAGCGACAGGGGAATCAGTGAGCAGTTCTTC
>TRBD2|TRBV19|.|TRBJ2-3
CASSIKAAGGSTDTQYF
TGTGCCAGTAGTATAAAGGCAGCGGGGGGTTCCACAGATACGCAGTATTTT
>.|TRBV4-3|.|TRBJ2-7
CASSQEQDSSYEQYF
TGCGCCAGCAGCCAAGAACAGGACAGCTCCTACGAGCAGTACTTC
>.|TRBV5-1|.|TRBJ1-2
CASSLDRIYGYTF
TGCGCCAGCAGCTTGGACAGGATCTATGGCTACACCTTC
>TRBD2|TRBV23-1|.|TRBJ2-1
CASSQLWTSLSPGLAVNSYNEQFF
TGCGCCAGCAGTCAACTTTGGACATCCCTATCTCCGGGACTAGCGGTAAATTCCTACAATGAGCAGTTCTTC
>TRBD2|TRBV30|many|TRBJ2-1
CAWSDLLAGGYNEQFF
TGTGCCTGGAGTGATCTTCTAGCGGGAGGTTACAATGAGCAGTTCTTC
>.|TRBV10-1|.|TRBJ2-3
CASGPGLNTDTQYF
TGCGCCAGTGGACCGGGACTTAACACAGATACGCAGTATTTT
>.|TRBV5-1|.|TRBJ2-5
CASSLVPAQGDPGETQYF
TGCGCCAGCAGCTTGGTTCCCGCGCAGGGTGACCCTGGGGAGACCCAGTACTTC
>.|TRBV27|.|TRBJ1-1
CASRTGLRMNTEAFF
TGTGCCAGCAGGACCGGACTGAGGATGAACACTGAAGCTTTCTTT
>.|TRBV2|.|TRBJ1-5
CASSGSGNHQPQHF
TGTGCCAGCAGTGGTTCAGGGAATCATCAGCCCCAGCATTTT
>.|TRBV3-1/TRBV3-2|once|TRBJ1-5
CASSQGRGNQPQHF
TGTGCCAGCAGCCAGGGGAGGGGGAATCAGCCCCAGCATTTT
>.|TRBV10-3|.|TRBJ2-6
CAISESLASSSGANVLTF
TGTGCCATCAGTGAGAGTCTAGCGTCTAGCTCTGGGGCCAACGTCCTGACTTTC
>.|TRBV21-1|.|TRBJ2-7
CASREAGGAYEQYF
TGTGCCAGCAGGGAAGCAGGGGGCGCCTACGAGCAGTACTTC
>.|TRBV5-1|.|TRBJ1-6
CASNFGDNSPLHF
TGCGCCAGCAATTTTGGAGATAATTCACCCCTCCACTTT
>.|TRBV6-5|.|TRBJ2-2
CASSYSAGSPPGELFF
TGTGCCAGCAGTTACTCTGCGGGGAGCCCGCCCGGGGAGCTGTTTTTT
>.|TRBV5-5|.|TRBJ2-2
CASSSNSFTGELFF
TGTGCCAGCAGCTCTAATTCCTTTACCGGGGAGCTGTTTTTT